These 24 T cell receptor beta chains share one sample of origin, sequenced in a study of blood T cell repertoires in COVID-19. Sequencing was performed with immunoSEQ multiplex PCR; in TCRdb, only in-frame clones are kept and a portion is missing. The sample lists fewer than 200,000 clones; about 80% were seen once. Material for sequencing was peripheral blood. These receptors all stem from a woman older than 75 with acute or convalescent COVID-19.

This clone was recorded a few times. This chain uses TRBV2 with TRBJ2-1; a possible D gene is TRBD2 (5 bases). This CDR3 region has 13 residues. V lost 6 bases and J 6 bases, leaving 12 bases between the germline ends. Germline CDR1 is SNHLY and CDR2 is FYNNEI. Written as DNA, the CDR3 is TGTGCCAGCAGGGACTCTTTAATCAATGAGCAGTTCTTC. Translation gives CASRDSLINEQFF.

This sequence joins TRBV27 and TRBJ2-7, with 8 bases lining up with TRBD1. This CDR3 has 14 amino acids. J gave up 3 bases and V 5 bases, and 6 bases lay outside the gene matches. Looked up from germline, CDR1 is MNHEY and CDR2 is SMNVEV (reference sequence). CDR3 residues: CASSVGQAYYEQYF. The CDR3 nucleotides read TGTGCCAGCAGTGTGGGACAGGCATACTACGAGCAGTACTTC.

The J gene is TRBJ2-7, the V gene TRBV9, with TRBD1 matching 9 bases. The CDR3 totals 14 residues. Per germline, CDR1 SGDLS and CDR2 YYNGEE. With V trimmed by 4 bases and J by 3 bases, 5 bases remained unmatched. The CDR3 nucleotides are TGTGCCAGCAGCCCCCGGACAGGGGACTACGAGCAGTACTTC. It is translated as CASSPRTGDYEQYF.

In its sample, this clone was seen a few times. This sequence joins TRBV5-6 and TRBJ1-4, with D perhaps matching TRBD1 (6 bases). The CDR3 covers 14 residues. Per the germline V gene, CDR1 is SGHDT and CDR2 is YYEEEE. Trimming took 4 bases from V and 7 from J, leaving 14 bases between them. The CDR3 DNA is TGTGCCAGCAGCCTGGGACACAAATTTGAAAAACTGTTTTTT. It specifies CASSLGHKFEKLFF.

This clone was seen ten or more times. This chain's CDR3 is CSASGRTSGRDEQYF. The DNA for the CDR3 is TGCAGTGCTAGTGGGAGGACTAGCGGGAGGGACGAGCAGTACTTC. This rearrangement joins TRBV20-1 to TRBJ2-7; 15 bases fit TRBD2. The CDR3 length is 15 residues. Germline CDR1 DFQATT, CDR2 SNEGSKA (reference sequence). J lost 5 bases, V lost 3 bases, and 5 bases had no gene match.

This clone was seen a few times. The chain is built from TRBV21-1 and TRBJ1-5; the tabulated D call, TRBD1, remains unverified against the DNA. TRBV21-1 is deemed a pseudogene. The CDR3 has 17 amino acids. CDR3 sequence (DNA): TGTGCCAGCAGCAAAGCGCCGGGACAGGGGGCCGGTCAGCCCCAGCATTTT. Residues: CASSKAPGQGAGQPQHF.

This clone was seen at least ten times. The rearrangement links TRBV10-3 to TRBJ2-1; D might be TRBD2 (6 bases). The CDR3 runs 13 residues. CDR1 is ENHRY and CDR2 is SYGVKD in the germline V gene. Trimming took 1 base from V and 6 from J, leaving 7 bases between them. CDR3 in amino acids: CAISEYGGNEQFF. CDR3 bases: TGTGCCATCAGTGAGTACGGGGGCAATGAGCAGTTCTTC.

This sequence joins TRBV12-5 and TRBJ1-3; weak D call: TRBD1 (6 bases). Trimming took 2 bases from V and 3 from J, leaving 14 bases between them. Germline V gene sequence: CDR1 LGHNT, CDR2 FRNRAP. The CDR3 spans 16 residues. CDR3 nucleotides: TGTGCTAGTGGTTTGTCGACAGGATTCCATGGAAACACCATATATTTT. As protein: CASGLSTGFHGNTIYF.

This rearrangement joins TRBV6-5 to TRBJ2-3; TRBD2 aligns across 11 bases. V lost 4 bases to trimming and J lost 6 bases; unmatched junction nucleotides: 9. The germline V gene has CDR1 MNHEY and CDR2 SVGAGI. There are 16 residues in the CDR3. The CDR3 protein is CASSSLIAGGVDTQYF. CDR3 DNA: TGTGCCAGCAGTTCCCTGATAGCGGGAGGGGTTGATACGCAGTATTTT.

The J gene is TRBJ2-5, the V gene TRBV10-1; TRBD2 might be the D (6 bases). The V and J ends lost 3 bases and 1 base respectively, with 12 bases between them. Per the germline V gene, CDR1 is WNHNN and CDR2 is SYGVQD (reference sequence). CDR3 size: 15 residues. The CDR3: CASSDSRRGQETQYF. The CDR3 nucleotides are TGCGCCAGCAGTGATTCGCGGAGGGGCCAAGAGACCCAGTACTTC.

The chain couples TRBV3-1 (or the pseudogene TRBV3-2) to TRBJ2-7, with 13 nucleotides matching TRBD2. V dropped 3 bases and J dropped 3; count of bases not matched to a gene: 5. The CDR3 is made up of 16 amino acids. Germline V gene data show CDR1 as LGHDT and CDR2 as YNNKEL (reference sequence). The CDR3 DNA reads as TGTGCCAGCAGCCAGGGACTAGCGGGATTAGGCTACGAGCAGTACTTC. Its protein product is CASSQGLAGLGYEQYF.

The rearrangement joins TRBV5-1 to TRBJ2-5, with D possibly matching TRBD2 (6 bases). Germline CDR1 reads SGHRS; CDR2 reads YFSETQ. V was cut by 5 bases and J by 4 bases, with 15 bases left in between. The CDR3 is made up of 14 amino acids. In nucleotides, the CDR3 is TGCGCCAGCAGTGGAGGGTTGATTTCAGAGACCCAGTACTTC. Its translation is CASSGGLISETQYF.

The rearrangement joins TRBV27 to TRBJ1-4, with D maybe TRBD1 (6 bases). Germline lookup yields CDR1 MNHEY and CDR2 SMNVEV (reference sequence). This CDR3 comprises 14 residues. The germline V and J ends were trimmed by 8 bases and 3 bases, with 13 bases remaining between them. CDR3 loop: CASRRQAPNEKLFF. CDR3 nucleotides: TGTGCCAGCCGAAGACAGGCCCCTAATGAAAAACTGTTTTTT.

This chain links TRBV29-1 with TRBJ2-2; 9 bases match TRBD1. Germline CDR1 is SQVTM and CDR2 is ANQGSEA. CDR3 length: 13 amino acids. V was clipped by 7 bases and J by 3 bases; unmatched bases: 3. The CDR3: CSADRGHTGELFF. The CDR3 DNA sequence: TGCAGCGCGGACAGGGGTCACACCGGGGAGCTGTTTTTT.

With regard to this clone: Within the sample, other DNA sequences also encode this same CDR3. V is TRBV6-4 and J is TRBJ1-5, with D possibly matching TRBD1 (5 bases). Looked up from germline, CDR1 is MRHNA and CDR2 is SNTAGT. V gave up 3 bases and J gave up 0 bases, with 9 bases separating them. This CDR3 comprises 15 residues. The CDR3 sequence: CASSESGDSNQPQHF. CDR3 nucleotide sequence: TGTGCCAGCAGTGAATCGGGGGATAGCAATCAGCCCCAGCATTTT.

This clone was detected once. The rearrangement joins TRBV7-2 to TRBJ2-3; 16 nucleotides agree with TRBD2. Germline CDR1 reads SGHTA; CDR2 reads FQGNSA. This CDR3 spans 18 amino acids. The V gene end was trimmed by 3 bases and the J gene end by 1 base; junction bases not matched to a gene: 4. The CDR3 DNA reads TGTGCCAGCAGCTTGGGACTAGCGGGAGGGCCCGGCACAGATACGCAGTATTTT. Protein: CASSLGLAGGPGTDTQYF.

The V call is TRBV18, the J call TRBJ1-5; TRBD1 aligns across 9 bases. CDR1 and CDR2 from the germline V gene are KGHSH and LQKENI. With 6 bases clipped from V and 3 bases from J, the junction kept 15 bases outside the gene matches. The length of the CDR3 is 18 residues. The CDR3: CASSLKTLDRGNNQPQHF. As DNA, the CDR3 is TGTGCCAGCTCCCTAAAAACCCTGGACAGGGGAAACAATCAGCCCCAGCATTTT.

This chain uses TRBV2 with TRBJ2-2; unclear D gene. Per the germline V gene, CDR1 is SNHLY and CDR2 is FYNNEI. The CDR3 runs 14 residues. Trimming removed 4 bases at V and 6 bases at J, with 12 bases between. The CDR3 protein is CASSGTLRAGELFF. The CDR3 DNA follows: TGTGCCAGCAGTGGAACCTTGAGAGCCGGGGAGCTGTTTTTT.

This sequence joins TRBV19 and TRBJ1-1; 7 bases line up with TRBD1. CDR3 length: 14 amino acids. The germline gives CDR1 LNHDA, CDR2 SQIVND (reference sequence). Trimming removed 3 bases from V and 4 bases from J; junction bases left unmatched: 5. In DNA form, the CDR3 reads TGTGCCAGTAGTATCAGGGGGTACGGCACTGAAGCTTTCTTT. Encoded protein: CASSIRGYGTEAFF. The variable domain in full, completed from reference TRBV19 and TRBJ1-1, reads DGGITQSPKYLFRKEGQNVTLSCEQNLNHDAMYWYRQDPGQGLRLIYYSQIVNDFQKGDIAEGYSVSREKKESFPLTVTSAQKNPTAFYLCASSIRGYGTEAFFGQGTRLTVV.

This chain connects TRBV10-3 to TRBJ2-3; TRBD2 matches at 12 bases. Germline loops: CDR1 ENHRY, CDR2 SYGVKD. V shed 4 bases and J 4 bases; nucleotides not matched to a gene: 12. This CDR3 contains 18 residues. Here the CDR3 reads CAISGPLTSGSTPDTQYF. CDR3 sequence (DNA): TGTGCCATCAGTGGACCACTGACTAGCGGGAGCACCCCAGATACGCAGTATTTT.

The chain uses TRBV15 and TRBJ2-7; 8 bases map to TRBD1. Trimming took 3 bases from V and 2 from J; bases not matched to a gene: 6. This CDR3 has 15 residues. From germline, CDR1 is LNHNV and CDR2 YYDKDF (reference sequence). The CDR3, as DNA: TGTGCCACCAGCAGTCCTGGACAGGGTACCTACGAGCAGTACTTC. It translates to CATSSPGQGTYEQYF.

The chain joins TRBV6-5 to TRBJ1-1; D perhaps matches TRBD1 (6 bases). Germline V lookup: CDR1 MNHEY, CDR2 SVGAGI. Trimming shortened V by 2 bases and J by 4 bases, and 11 bases separated the two germline ends. There are 14 residues in the CDR3. CDR3 sequence reads: CASSYRGGPTEAFF. CDR3 DNA: TGTGCCAGCAGTTACCGGGGGGGCCCCACTGAAGCTTTCTTT.

Here the CDR3 DNA reads TGTGCCAGCAGCACCGGACAGGGAAGGTACGAGCAGTACTTC. Protein: CASSTGQGRYEQYF. The chain combines TRBV5-8 with TRBJ2-7; TRBD1 matches 8 bases. The CDR3 consists of 14 residues. The V gene end was trimmed by 4 bases and the J gene end by 4 bases; junction bases not matched to a gene: 7. Germline CDR1 reads SGHTS; CDR2 reads YDEGEE.

V is TRBV3-1 (or the pseudogene TRBV3-2) and J is TRBJ1-6; 7 bases fit TRBD1. The junction had 7 bases not matched to a gene; V was cut back by 4 bases and J by 13 bases. The CDR3 length is 13 residues. CDR1 and CDR2 from the germline V gene are LGHDT and YNNKEL (reference sequence). In nucleotides, the CDR3 is TGTGCCAGCAGCCTGACAGGGAGGATTCCCCTCCACTTT. It codes for CASSLTGRIPLHF.